This TCR beta chain was observed in a study of blood T cells in healthy people across ages. General study findings and limits: Measured against age, TCR beta diversity per million T cells decreased in a roughly linear manner. Those diversity estimates obtained from one million T cells were thought to be underestimates.

A sample-barcoded 5' primer and a J-beta primer mix were used in a second PCR of about 7 to 11 cycles. One entry per CDR3 protein results from TCRdb running MiXCR on the 5' RACE reads. Counted here are hundreds of thousands of distinct CDR3 sequences, approximately 48% occurring once; the ten biggest clones make up approximately 19%. Germline V gene sequence: CDR1 SGHRS, CDR2 YFSETQ. Between the trimmed V and J ends, which lost 2 bases and 7 bases, there was a span of 9 bases. This CDR3 is 12 amino acids long. In this sample, this clonotype turned up a few times. What it recognizes is unknown. The sequencing sample was made of blood. This sequence joins TRBV5-1 and TRBJ1-2, with D possibly TRBD1 on 6 matching bases. The source of this sequence is a man between 60 and 75 years old in good health. The CDR3 DNA reads as TGCGCCAGCAGCTTACAGGGTTGTGGCTACACCTTC. Its translation: CASSLQGCGYTF.